The T cell receptor beta chain under discussion was sequenced for a study of T cell changes during pregnancy in multiple sclerosis. The CDR3 is 16 residues long. CDR1 is MNHEY and CDR2 is SMNVEV in the germline V gene (reference sequence). J lost 5 bases, V lost 3 bases, and 8 bases had no gene match. Some clones are missing from TCRdb's copy, which holds only in-frame ones; the method was immunoSEQ multiplex PCR. This table has around 40,000 clones, approximately 89% appearing once. The clonotype originates from a female donor with multiple sclerosis, enrolled in a pregnancy study. V and J are TRBV27 and TRBJ2-2; TRBD2 matches 8 bases. The specimen comprised CD4+ T cells from peripheral blood mononuclear cells, sampled in the first trimester of pregnancy. The CDR3 DNA reads TGTGCCAGCAGTTTTGCGGGAGGCTCGAGGACCGGGGAGCTGTTTTTT. Residues: CASSFAGGSRTGELFF.